This T cell receptor beta chain derives from a study of T cell responses to AZD1222 COVID-19 vaccine. Study in general: Second-dose recipients at about 4 or about 12 weeks were treated as one pooled group.

Data came from immunoSEQ multiplex PCR; TCRdb stores just in-frame clones and leaves some out. The sample consists of roughly 80,000 clones, 70% to 85% of them appearing once. Germline-derived CDR1 and CDR2 are LNHDA and SQIVND (reference sequence). The CDR3 contains 15 residues. V lost 1 base, J lost 4 bases, and 2 bases stayed unmatched. Concerning this clone: No antigen is known for it.

The study's findings and limits: At baseline, just 6 or 7 AZD1222 recipients tested seropositive. Clonal diversity was possibly underestimated; the donors were predominantly white British and more often female.

The genes are TRBV19 and TRBJ1-5; 9 positions agree with TRBD1. The sequence came from an adult in good health. Sequencing used peripheral blood, obtained on day 0 of AZD1222 vaccination. CDR3 protein: CASSIGDRENQPQHF. CDR3 nucleotides: TGTGCCAGTAGTATAGGGGACAGGGAGAATCAGCCCCAGCATTTT.